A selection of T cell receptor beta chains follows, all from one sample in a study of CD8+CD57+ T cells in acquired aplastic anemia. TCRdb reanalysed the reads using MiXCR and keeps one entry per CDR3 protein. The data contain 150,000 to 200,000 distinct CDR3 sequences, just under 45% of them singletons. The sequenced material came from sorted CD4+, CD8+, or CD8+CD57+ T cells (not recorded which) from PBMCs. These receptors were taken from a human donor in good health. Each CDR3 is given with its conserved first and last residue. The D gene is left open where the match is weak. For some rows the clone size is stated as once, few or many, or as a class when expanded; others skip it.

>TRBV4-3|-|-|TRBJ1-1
CASSQDPAKETEAFF
TGCGCCAGCAGCCAAGACCCAGCGAAGGAAACTGAAGCTTTCTTT
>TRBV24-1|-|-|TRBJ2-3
CATSDLRDTQYF
TGTGCCACCAGTGATTTGCGAGATACGCAGTATTTT
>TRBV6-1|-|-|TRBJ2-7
CASTSRGRGAFYEQYF
TGTGCCAGCACTAGCAGGGGGCGGGGGGCCTTCTACGAGCAGTACTTC
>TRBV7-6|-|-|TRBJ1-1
CASSLGEGEAFF
TGTGCCAGCAGCTTAGGGGAGGGTGAAGCTTTCTTT
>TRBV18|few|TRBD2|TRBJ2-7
CASSRAAGGLSSYEQYF
TGTGCCAGCTCACGAGCCGCGGGGGGACTAAGCTCCTACGAGCAGTACTTC
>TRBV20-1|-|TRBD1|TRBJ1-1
CSARGQANEAFF
TGCAGTGCACGTGGACAGGCCAATGAAGCTTTCTTT
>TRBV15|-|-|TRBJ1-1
CATSNKRTVNTEAFF
TGTGCCACCAGCAACAAAAGGACTGTGAACACTGAAGCTTTCTTT
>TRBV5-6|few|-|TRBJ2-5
CASSFLQETQYF
TGTGCCAGCAGCTTCCTCCAAGAGACCCAGTACTTC
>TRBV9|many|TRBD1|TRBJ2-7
CASSRDRSSYEQYF
TGTGCCAGCAGCCGGGACAGGAGCTCCTACGAGCAGTACTTC
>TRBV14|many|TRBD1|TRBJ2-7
CASSQGGDRGTYEQYF
TGTGCCAGCAGCCAAGGAGGGGACAGGGGAACCTACGAGCAGTACTTC
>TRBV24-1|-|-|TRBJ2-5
CATSDLLRTGAGGETQYF
TGTGCCACCAGTGACCTTCTGAGGACAGGGGCGGGGGGAGAGACCCAGTACTTC
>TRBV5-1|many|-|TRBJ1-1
CASSSPHENTEAFF
TGCGCCAGCAGCTCCCCACACGAGAACACTGAAGCTTTCTTT
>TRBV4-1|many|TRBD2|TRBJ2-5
CASSPRSLAGGRETQYF
TGCGCCAGCAGTCCAAGATCCCTAGCGGGAGGTCGGGAGACCCAGTACTTC
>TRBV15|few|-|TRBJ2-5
CATSSGPGRTETQYF
TGTGCCACCAGCAGTGGTCCGGGACGGACAGAGACCCAGTACTTC
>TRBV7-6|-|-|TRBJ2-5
CASSLAMEETQYF
TGTGCCAGCAGCTTGGCCATGGAAGAGACCCAGTACTTC
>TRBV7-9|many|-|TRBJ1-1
CASSLGIQGVGTEAFF
TGTGCCAGCAGCTTAGGAATTCAGGGAGTAGGGACTGAAGCTTTCTTT
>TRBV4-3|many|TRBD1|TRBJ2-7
CASSQGVATGGDYEQYF
TGCGCCAGCAGCCAAGGAGTGGCGACAGGGGGTGACTACGAGCAGTACTTC
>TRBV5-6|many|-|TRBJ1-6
CASSLYPGGAGSPLHF
TGTGCCAGCAGCTTGTATCCAGGAGGAGCAGGATCACCCCTCCACTTT
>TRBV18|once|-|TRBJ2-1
CASSPPRQSYNEQFF
TGTGCCAGCTCACCACCGCGACAGTCGTACAATGAGCAGTTCTTC
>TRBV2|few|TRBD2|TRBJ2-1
CASSTSGGGNEQFF
TGTGCCAGCAGTACTAGCGGGGGGGGCAATGAGCAGTTCTTC
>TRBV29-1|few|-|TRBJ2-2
CSVATVNTGELFF
TGCAGCGTCGCGACGGTGAACACCGGGGAGCTGTTTTTT
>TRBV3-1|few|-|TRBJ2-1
CASSQDLTRPNEQFF
TGTGCCAGCAGCCAGGACCTTACTAGGCCCAATGAGCAGTTCTTC
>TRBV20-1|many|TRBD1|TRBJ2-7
CSAPPLLGGLGHEQYF
TGCAGTGCACCTCCTTTGTTAGGGGGCTTAGGACACGAGCAGTACTTC
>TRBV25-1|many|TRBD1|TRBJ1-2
CAKHRWRGPANYGYTF
TGTGCCAAACACCGGTGGAGGGGGCCTGCTAACTATGGCTACACCTTC
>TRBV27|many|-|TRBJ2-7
CASGRGNEQYF
TGTGCCAGCGGCAGGGGAAACGAGCAGTACTTC
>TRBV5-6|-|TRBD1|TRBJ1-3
CASSPGQGGSGNTIYF
TGTGCCAGCAGCCCCGGACAGGGGGGGTCTGGAAACACCATATATTTT
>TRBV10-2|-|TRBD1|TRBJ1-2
CASSEYKGQGVGYTF
TGCGCCAGCAGTGAATATAAAGGACAGGGAGTTGGCTACACCTTC
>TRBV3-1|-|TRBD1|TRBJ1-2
CASSQLQGNYGYTF
TGTGCCAGCAGCCAGTTACAGGGGAACTATGGCTACACCTTC
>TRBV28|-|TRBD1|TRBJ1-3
CASSSRGTGNTIYF
TGTGCCAGCAGTTCCAGGGGGACTGGAAACACCATATATTTT
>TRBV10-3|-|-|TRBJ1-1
CAISESRAGTEAFF
TGTGCCATCAGTGAGAGCAGGGCAGGCACTGAAGCTTTCTTT
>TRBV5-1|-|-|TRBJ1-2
CASSPLQSGYTF
TGCGCCAGCAGCCCACTACAGAGCGGCTACACCTTC
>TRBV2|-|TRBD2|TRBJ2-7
CAISELAGNSYEQYF
TGTGCCATCAGTGAACTAGCGGGGAACTCCTACGAGCAGTACTTC
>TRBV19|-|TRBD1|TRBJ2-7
CASRLRDRVSYEQYF
TGTGCCAGTAGACTAAGGGACAGGGTCTCCTACGAGCAGTACTTC
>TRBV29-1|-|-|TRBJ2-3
CSGFGGATDTQYF
TGCAGCGGGTTCGGGGGCGCGACAGATACGCAGTATTTT
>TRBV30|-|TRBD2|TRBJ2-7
CAWERLATCEQYF
TGTGCCTGGGAAAGACTAGCGACCTGCGAGCAGTACTTC
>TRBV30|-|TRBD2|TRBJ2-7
CAWSTSGTYEQYF
TGTGCCTGGAGTACTAGCGGAACCTACGAGCAGTACTTC
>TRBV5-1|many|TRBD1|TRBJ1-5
CASSLEGQSNQPQHF
TGCGCCAGCAGCTTGGAGGGACAGAGTAATCAGCCCCAGCATTTT
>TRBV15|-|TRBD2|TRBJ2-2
CATSRLAEPTGELFF
TGTGCCACCAGCAGACTAGCGGAACCCACCGGGGAGCTGTTTTTT
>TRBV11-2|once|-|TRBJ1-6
CASSFGQLNSPLHF
TGTGCCAGCAGCTTTGGACAACTTAATTCACCCCTCCACTTT
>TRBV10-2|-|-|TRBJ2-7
CASRLELLSYEQYF
TGCGCCAGCAGGCTAGAACTCCTCTCCTACGAGCAGTACTTC
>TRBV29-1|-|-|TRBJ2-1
CSVESDNEQFF
TGCAGCGTTGAATCGGACAATGAGCAGTTCTTC
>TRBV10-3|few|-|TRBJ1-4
CAISEKVGANEKLFF
TGTGCCATCAGTGAGAAGGTGGGGGCTAATGAAAAACTGTTTTTT
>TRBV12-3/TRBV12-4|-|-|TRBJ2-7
CASSFFGSYEQYF
TGTGCCAGCAGTTTCTTCGGCAGCTACGAGCAGTACTTC
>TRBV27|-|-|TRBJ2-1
CASSLVGGGYNEQFF
TGTGCCAGCAGTTTGGTAGGGGGGGGATACAATGAGCAGTTCTTC
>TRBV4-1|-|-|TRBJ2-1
CASSQEGRGAYNEQFF
TGCGCCAGCAGCCAGGAAGGTCGCGGGGCCTACAATGAGCAGTTCTTC
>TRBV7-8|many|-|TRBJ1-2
CASSLVQGYGYTF
TGTGCCAGCAGCTTAGTACAGGGCTATGGCTACACCTTC
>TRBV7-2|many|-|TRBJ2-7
CASTVRGSSYEQYF
TGTGCCAGCACAGTTCGGGGTAGTTCCTACGAGCAGTACTTC
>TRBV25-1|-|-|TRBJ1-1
CASSEFAVTNTEAFF
TGTGCCAGCAGTGAATTCGCAGTAACGAACACTGAAGCTTTCTTT
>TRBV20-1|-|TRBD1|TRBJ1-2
CSAREDRGRGYTF
TGCAGTGCTAGAGAGGACAGGGGGCGCGGCTACACCTTC
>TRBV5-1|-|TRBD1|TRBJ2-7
CASSLDPTGGAYEQYF
TGCGCCAGCAGCTTGGACCCGACAGGGGGAGCCTACGAGCAGTACTTC
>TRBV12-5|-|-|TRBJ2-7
CASGGEGLRDEQYF
TGTGCTAGTGGTGGGGAAGGGCTTAGGGACGAGCAGTACTTC
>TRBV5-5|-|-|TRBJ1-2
CASSLGSTLHGYTF
TGTGCCAGCAGCTTGGGCTCGACGCTTCATGGCTACACCTTC